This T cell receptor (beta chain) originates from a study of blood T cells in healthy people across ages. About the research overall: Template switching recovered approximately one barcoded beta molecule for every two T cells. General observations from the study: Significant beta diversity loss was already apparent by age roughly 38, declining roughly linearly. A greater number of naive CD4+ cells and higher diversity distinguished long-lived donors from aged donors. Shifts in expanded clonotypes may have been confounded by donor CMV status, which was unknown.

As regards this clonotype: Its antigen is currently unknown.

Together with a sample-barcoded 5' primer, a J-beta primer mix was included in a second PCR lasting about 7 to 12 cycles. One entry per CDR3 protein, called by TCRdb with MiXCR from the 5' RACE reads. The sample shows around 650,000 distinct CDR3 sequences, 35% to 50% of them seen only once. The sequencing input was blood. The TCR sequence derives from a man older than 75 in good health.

In nucleotides, the CDR3 is TGCAGTGCCAACGACGCTGGACAGGGTGTCTATGAGCAGTTCTTC. It is translated as CSANDAGQGVYEQFF. V and J are TRBV20-1 and TRBJ2-1, with 8 nucleotides matching TRBD1. With V trimmed by 6 bases and J by 8 bases, 15 bases remained unmatched. CDR1 and CDR2 (germline): DFQATT, SNEGSKA (reference sequence). The CDR3 spans 15 residues.